This TCR beta chain appears in the sequencing data of a study of cytomegalovirus exposure and HLA in healthy donors. Some clones are missing from TCRdb's copy, which holds only in-frame ones; the method was immunoSEQ multiplex PCR. Among over 110,000 clones, 80% to 90% were seen once, and the ten largest hold around 1.4%. As concerns this clone: Its antigen is still unknown.

Study-wide results and limits: According to the study, 150 to 200 TCR beta chains were cytomegalovirus-associated. The classifier was said to identify cytomegalovirus status with high specificity and sensitivity.

Per germline, CDR1 ENHRY and CDR2 SYGVKD. V was pared by 0 bases and J by 4 bases, with 15 bases between. The CDR3 loop spans 16 amino acids. The source is a woman aged 25 to 45 in good health and CMV-seronegative. The chain is built from TRBV10-3 and TRBJ1-2, with D possibly matching TRBD1 (6 bases). Sequenced: PBMCs. CDR3 nucleotides: TGTGCCATCAGTGAGTCAGGACAGTCGATACCCTATGGCTACACCTTC. Translation: CAISESGQSIPYGYTF.